Listed here is a single TCR beta chain. Its target is unknown. V shed 2 bases and J 10 bases; nucleotides not matched to a gene: 9. The CDR3 runs to 15 residues. The germline gives CDR1 SGHDN, CDR2 FVKESK. Data came from immunoSEQ multiplex PCR; TCRdb stores just in-frame clones and leaves some out. This sample has some 11,000 clones; around 81% occur once, and the top ten carry approximately 1%. This sample was taken from a study of chemoradiotherapy in HPV16-positive cancers. About the research overall: Functional T-cell assays on a couple of HPV16-positive patients' cells defined candidate HPV-specific clones and common TCR motifs.

Study-wide results and limits: HPV-specific T cells were functionally defined from only a couple of HPV16-positive patients. Non-HPV-specific T cells did not expand in tumors during treatment, whereas candidate HPV-specific clones and E7-related motifs did.

Over chemoradiotherapy, repertoires were sampled more than once. The chain recombines TRBV14 with TRBJ1-4, with 8 bases lining up with TRBD1. This TCR was sampled from a human donor with HPV-associated anogenital cancer. The biological material was taken from a patient who underwent chemoradiotherapy. CDR3 DNA: TGTGCCAGCAGCCAAACGACAGGGGTTATGGGAAAACTGTTTTTT. Translating it yields CASSQTTGVMGKLFF.